Below, 12 T cell receptor beta chains from the same sample are listed, as sequenced in a study of T cells in Graves' hyperthyroidism and ophthalmopathy. Template material for amplifying TCR beta CDR3 regions consisted of RNA transcripts. A first-round RT-PCR of the TCR CDR3 used the HTBI primer set. Via MiXCR, TCRdb re-called the multiplex PCR reads, giving one row per CDR3 protein. The sample shows some 380,000 distinct CDR3 sequences, roughly 13% of them seen only once. Sequenced: blood. Receptor source: a man aged 25 to 45 with Graves' hyperthyroidism that later progressed to Graves' ophthalmopathy.

This clonotype appeared many times. The chain has TRBV19 and TRBJ2-1; 10 bases are a match to TRBD2. V lost 5 bases to trimming and J lost 2 bases; unmatched junction nucleotides: 12. Germline V CDR1 and CDR2: LNHDA, SQIVND (reference sequence). The CDR3 has 18 residues. CDR3 sequence reads: CASSAPGDSGGPYNEQFF. CDR3 DNA: TGTGCCAGTAGTGCCCCGGGTGATAGCGGGGGGCCCTACAATGAGCAGTTCTTC.

This clonotype was detected only a few times. One end of the junction fails to match germline, which may point to a read error. The chain is built from TRBV5-6 and TRBJ2-5; 7 nucleotides align to TRBD1. The CDR3 spans 11 residues. Germline loops: CDR1 SGHDT, CDR2 YYEEEE. The CDR3 loop reads CASSSPGQTNF. The CDR3 bases are TGTGCCAGCAGCTCACCGGGACAGACCAACTTC.

Ten or more counts support this clonotype. V gene TRBV7-8 combines with J gene TRBJ2-7, with 7 bases identical to TRBD1. The CDR3 sequence is 17 residues long. The germline CDR1 and CDR2 sequences are SGHVS and FQNEAQ. Trimming removed 2 bases from V and 5 bases from J; junction bases left unmatched: 15. The CDR3 protein is CASSLIRVTGPLDEQYF. As DNA, the CDR3 is TGTGCCAGCAGCTTAATCCGGGTGACAGGGCCACTCGACGAGCAGTACTTC.

This clonotype occurred a few times. This chain connects TRBV4-1 to TRBJ1-5, with D maybe TRBD1 (6 bases). Trimming removed 4 bases from V and 7 bases from J, with 14 bases in between. The CDR3 extends over 14 amino acids. CDR1 is MGHRA and CDR2 is YSYEKL in the germline V gene. The CDR3 is CASSPEGGLQPQHF. The CDR3 DNA reads as TGCGCCAGCAGCCCGGAGGGGGGCCTGCAGCCCCAGCATTTT.

This clonotype was recorded at least ten times. J is TRBJ1-1 and V is TRBV24-1; D perhaps matches TRBD1 (5 bases). V was cut by 4 bases and J by 4 bases, with 15 bases left in between. The germline CDR1 and CDR2 sequences are KGHDR and SFDVKD. The CDR3 sequence is 15 residues long. The CDR3, as DNA: TGTGCCACCAGTGACTTCGGGGGAGAGGCCACTGAAGCTTTCTTT. Translating it yields CATSDFGGEATEAFF.

This clonotype was detected only a few times. The rearrangement uses TRBV24-1 and TRBJ2-1; maybe TRBD2 (6 bases). This CDR3 has 13 residues. V gave up 9 bases and J gave up 2 bases, with 10 bases separating them. From germline, CDR1 is KGHDR and CDR2 SFDVKD. This chain's CDR3 is CATDGGTYNEQFF. For the CDR3, the DNA is TGTGCCACCGACGGGGGTACCTACAATGAGCAGTTCTTC.

A few counts support this clonotype. The rearrangement uses TRBV9 and TRBJ2-1; TRBD2 matches 13 bases. Germline lookup yields CDR1 SGDLS and CDR2 YYNGEE. Unmatched junction bases numbered 15, after V lost 4 bases and J lost 5 bases. The CDR3 consists of 19 residues. The CDR3 nucleotides are TGTGCCAGCAGCCCGCGACACCGGACTAGCGGGGGCCGGGACAATGAGCAGTTCTTC. It specifies CASSPRHRTSGGRDNEQFF.

The gene calls are TRBV5-6 and TRBJ2-5, with D possibly called TRBD1 or TRBD2 (6 bases each). The CDR3 has 15 residues. V gave up 5 bases and J gave up 2 bases, with 16 bases separating them. Germline V gene data show CDR1 as SGHDT and CDR2 as YYEEEE. CDR3: CASRTWGARQETQYF. Here the CDR3 DNA reads TGTGCCAGCAGGACTTGGGGGGCACGGCAAGAGACCCAGTACTTC.

This clonotype showed up just a few times. The chain recombines TRBV30 with TRBJ2-7; 7 positions agree with TRBD1. The CDR3 sequence is 13 residues long. The ends lost 5 bases at V and 7 bases at J; junction bases unmatched: 11. Germline CDR1 GTSNPN, CDR2 SVGIG (reference sequence). In nucleotides, the CDR3 is TGTGCCTGGTCCCCTTGGTTGGGACAGGAGCAGTACTTC. Protein product: CAWSPWLGQEQYF.

The rearrangement joins TRBV24-1 to TRBJ2-2, with D possibly being TRBD1 or TRBD2 (5 bases each). V lost 4 bases and J 7 bases, leaving 18 bases between the germline ends. Germline V lookup: CDR1 KGHDR, CDR2 SFDVKD. This CDR3 is built from 16 residues. The DNA for the CDR3 is TGTGCCACCAGTGACCACCGCAACAGAGGGGACGGGGAGCTGTTTTTT. Its protein product is CATSDHRNRGDGELFF.

This clonotype has at least ten counts. The gene calls are TRBV12-3 or TRBV12-4 and TRBJ1-3; D possibly corresponds to TRBD1 (5 bases). The V end was cut by 7 bases, the J end by 2 bases, with 9 bases between. The CDR3 has 13 residues. The CDR3 DNA reads TGTGCCAGCAATCACAGGACTGGAAACACCATATATTTT. Residues: CASNHRTGNTIYF.

This clonotype was detected many times. The rearrangement joins TRBV7-6 to TRBJ2-5; D is possibly TRBD2 (5 bases). CDR1 and CDR2 from the germline V gene are SGHVS and FNYEAQ. Trimming pared 1 base from V and 0 bases from J, leaving 12 bases between. The CDR3 extends over 16 amino acids. CDR3 protein: CASSLVYSGNQETQYF. The CDR3 bases are TGTGCCAGCAGCTTAGTTTACTCGGGGAACCAAGAGACCCAGTACTTC.